Below, one TCR beta chain is given with its context. Germline lookup yields CDR1 LNHNV and CDR2 YYDKDF (reference sequence). The CDR3 covers 14 residues. Trimming stripped 2 bases from V and 1 base from J, with 8 bases between. Only in-frame clones appear in the TCRdb table, and some are missing; sequencing was by immunoSEQ multiplex PCR. The sample shows about 660,000 clones, about 87% of them seen only once. These data are taken from a study of shared T cell receptors in the human thymus. These data also featured in a second study, about human thymus T cells.

The source of this sequence is a boy younger than two with a congenital heart defect. The chain uses TRBV15 and TRBJ1-1; TRBD1 might be the D (6 bases). The sequenced material came from thymocytes. In DNA form, the CDR3 reads TGTGCCACCAGCAGACTACAGGGGAACACTGAAGCTTTCTTT. Protein product: CATSRLQGNTEAFF.